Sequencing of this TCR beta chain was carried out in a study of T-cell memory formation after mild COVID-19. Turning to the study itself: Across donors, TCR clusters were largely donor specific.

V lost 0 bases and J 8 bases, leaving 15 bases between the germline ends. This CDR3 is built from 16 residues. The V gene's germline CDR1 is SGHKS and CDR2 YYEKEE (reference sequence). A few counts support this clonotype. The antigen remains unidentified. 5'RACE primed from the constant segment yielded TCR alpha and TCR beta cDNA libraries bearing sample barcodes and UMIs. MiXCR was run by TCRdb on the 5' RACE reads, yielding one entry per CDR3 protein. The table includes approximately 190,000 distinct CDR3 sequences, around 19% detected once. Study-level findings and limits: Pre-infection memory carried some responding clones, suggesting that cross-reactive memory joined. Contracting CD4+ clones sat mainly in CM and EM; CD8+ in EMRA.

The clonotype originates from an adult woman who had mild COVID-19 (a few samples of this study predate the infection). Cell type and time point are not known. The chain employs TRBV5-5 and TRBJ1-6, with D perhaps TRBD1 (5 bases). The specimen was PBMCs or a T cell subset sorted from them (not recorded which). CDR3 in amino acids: CASSLEGFLQHSPLHF. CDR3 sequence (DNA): TGTGCCAGCAGCTTGGAGGGGTTTCTCCAACATTCACCCCTCCACTTT.